What follows is one TCR beta chain and its context. The authors extracted RNA and reverse transcribed it into cDNA as the sequencing template. Repertoires were generated with immunoSEQ multiplex PCR, while TCRdb's copy carries only in-frame clones and drops some. This repertoire shows about 92,000 clones, about 40% found once; its top ten account for more than 15%. Treatment specified: oral pan-JAK inhibitor, 5-10 mg twice daily. The data derive from a study of CD8+ T cells in alopecia areata. The CDR3 spans 15 residues. Trimming removed 0 bases from V and 5 bases from J, with 11 bases in between. The rearrangement links TRBV23-1 to TRBJ1-5; weak D call: TRBD1 (5 bases). TRBV23-1 is marked as an open reading frame, function uncertain. The receptor was isolated from a human donor with alopecia areata. This material consisted of CD8+ T cells sorted from blood, taken at week 24, from a patient treated with tofacitinib. The CDR3 bases are TGCGCCAGCAGTCAATCACGGGGGGAGGATCAGCCCCAGCATTTT. Amino acid sequence: CASSQSRGEDQPQHF.